This TCR beta chain appears in the sequencing data of a study of monozygotic twins with cystic fibrosis. Looking at the study overall: Library input was 3 to 3.5 micrograms of fragmented DNA, with roughly 14 PCR cycles. Whole-study results and caveats: Median Simpson clonality of 0.0095 suggested naive T cells predominated. V usage most resembled the co-twin in 13 of 16 pairs. Monozygotic CF twins shared more identical nucleotide clonotypes than unrelated patients.

Germline values: CDR1 SGHTA, CDR2 FQGNSA. This CDR3 spans 15 amino acids. With 3 bases clipped from V and 2 bases from J, the junction kept 5 bases outside the gene matches. This clone was recorded once. Its antigen is unidentified. Method: immunoSEQ multiplex PCR; TCRdb's copy keeps in-frame clones and lacks some. The sample lists 17,000 or so clones; around 96% were seen once. The sequenced sample was blood. This chain joins TRBV7-2 and TRBJ1-2, with TRBD1 identical over 8 bases. This clonotype was obtained from a girl aged 2 to 10 with cystic fibrosis. The CDR3 sequence: CASSFSGGENYGYTF. The CDR3 DNA is TGTGCCAGCAGCTTCTCAGGGGGCGAGAACTATGGCTACACCTTC.